This T cell receptor beta chain was profiled in a study of blood T cell repertoires in COVID-19. Study in general: The study drew acute and convalescent COVID-19 samples from the United States, Italy and Spain. PBMCs, B-cell-depleted T cells, or T cells provided the cDNA or gDNA that made up the material.

The CDR3 contains 14 residues. Germline CDR1 is MNHNS and CDR2 is SASEGT. The germline V and J ends were trimmed by 1 base and 1 base, with 7 bases remaining between them. Original handling: Nucleated cell counts were estimated from reference gene primer amplification. Using immunoSEQ multiplex PCR, the repertoire was profiled, and TCRdb retains in-frame clones only, with some absent. The V and J calls and clone size come from that table; D and trimming were worked out from the DNA. The table records under 70,000 clones, around 87% of them present only once. This chain uses TRBV6-1 with TRBJ1-2; D is unclear. The receptor comes from a woman aged 18 to 35 with acute or convalescent COVID-19. The specimen was peripheral blood. This chain's CDR3 is CASSEGLGNYGYTF. CDR3 bases: TGTGCCAGCAGTGAAGGTCTCGGTAACTATGGCTACACCTTC.